The 19 T cell receptor beta chains below all came from one sample that was sequenced in a study of T cell repertoires in cytomegalovirus infection. In TCRdb, the reads were re-called with MiXCR into one record per CDR3 protein. Altogether roughly 80,000 distinct CDR3 sequences are present, 20% to 30% being singletons, with the ten largest covering roughly 50%. No antigens are known for them. The sample in question was CD8+ T cells from cultured PBMCs, obtained from culture after CMV antigen stimulation. The receptors derive from a human donor in good health (CMV status not recorded). Some clones in this sample may be carry-over from other donors' samples.

The rearrangement links TRBV4-3 to TRBJ2-3; D unresolved. With 0 bases removed from V and 0 bases from J, the gap between germline ends came to 7 bases. This CDR3 contains 15 residues. The germline CDR1 and CDR2 sequences are LGHNA and YSLEER. CDR3 residues: CASSQDRGSTDTQYF. The CDR3 DNA reads TGCGCCAGCAGCCAAGATCGCGGTAGCACAGATACGCAGTATTTT.

This chain joins TRBV5-4 and TRBJ1-1; the match to TRBD1 covers 7 bases. Germline V lookup: CDR1 SGHNT, CDR2 YYREEE (reference sequence). This CDR3 is 14 amino acids long. V was clipped by 4 bases and J by 4 bases; unmatched bases: 7. The CDR3 spells CASSLGGAVTEAFF. The CDR3 DNA follows: TGTGCCAGCAGCCTAGGGGGCGCGGTCACTGAAGCTTTCTTT.

The chain is built from TRBV7-9 and TRBJ2-7, with TRBD1 matching 9 bases. Germline trimming cut 3 bases from V and 3 bases from J; bases unmatched to any gene: 6. This CDR3 spans 15 amino acids. Germline V lookup: CDR1 SEHNR, CDR2 FQNEAQ (reference sequence). The CDR3 here is CASSFPGQGSYEQYF. The CDR3 DNA follows: TGTGCCAGCAGCTTCCCGGGACAGGGAAGCTACGAGCAGTACTTC.

The chain joins TRBV27 to TRBJ2-5, with D possibly TRBD1 on 6 matching bases. V lost 5 bases, J lost 0 bases, and 10 bases lay in between. Germline V gives CDR1 MNHEY, CDR2 SMNVEV (reference sequence). The CDR3 extends over 14 amino acids. The DNA for the CDR3 is TGTGCCAGCAGTAGGGGGACAAACCAAGAGACCCAGTACTTC. This gives the protein CASSRGTNQETQYF.

The chain uses TRBV30 and TRBJ1-2; no firm D call. This CDR3 spans 14 amino acids. V lost 6 bases and J lost 4, with 18 bases in between. From germline, CDR1 is GTSNPN and CDR2 SVGIG (reference sequence). The CDR3, as DNA: TGTGCCTGTACCAAACCGATACTCTTCTATGGCTACACCTTC. Translating gives CACTKPILFYGYTF. Using reference TRBV30 and TRBJ1-2 for the parts outside the CDR3, the full variable domain is SQTIHQWPATLVQPVGSPLSLECTVEGTSNPNLYWYRQAAGRGLQLLFYSVGIGQISSEVPQNLSASRPQDRQFILSSKKLLLSDSGFYLCACTKPILFYGYTFGSGTRLTVV.

V usage is TRBV5-1 and J usage is TRBJ2-5; D possibly corresponds to TRBD2 (7 bases). The CDR3 is 15 amino acids. The V gene's germline CDR1 is SGHRS and CDR2 YFSETQ. The ends were cut back, 1 base at V and 5 bases at J, with 15 bases in the middle. The CDR3 nucleotides are TGCGCCAGCAGCTTGTTGGCGGGGGCCGTCGAGACCCAGTACTTC. Translating gives CASSLLAGAVETQYF.

This clonotype was recorded many times. This CDR3 reads CASSLRASSYNEQFF. CDR3 nucleotide sequence: TGTGCCAGCAGCCTTAGAGCAAGCTCTTACAATGAGCAGTTCTTC. This chain uses TRBV7-2 with TRBJ2-1, with no clear D. The CDR3 contains 15 residues. In germline, CDR1 is SGHTA, CDR2 FQGNSA. V gave up 5 bases and J gave up 4 bases, with 15 bases separating them.

V gene TRBV28 combines with J gene TRBJ2-5; D may be TRBD2 (5 bases). CDR3 size: 13 residues. The germline V gene encodes CDR1 MDHEN and CDR2 SYDVKM. Trimming left V 8 bases short and J 4 bases short, with 14 bases between. The CDR3 nucleotides read TGTGCCAGCTCCGCGCGGGTTGCAGAGACCCAGTACTTC. It yields the protein CASSARVAETQYF.

This clonotype came up many times. This chain joins TRBV7-2 and TRBJ1-1, with 8 bases that match TRBD1. Germline loops: CDR1 SGHTA, CDR2 FQGNSA. This CDR3 region has 16 residues. The trim removed 5 bases at V and 0 bases at J, leaving 8 bases unmatched. Written as DNA, the CDR3 is TGTGCCAGCAGCGCCTACAGGGGGAGCATGAACACTGAAGCTTTCTTT. It is translated as CASSAYRGSMNTEAFF.

This clonotype was picked up many times. V usage is TRBV6-2 or TRBV6-3 and J usage is TRBJ2-5; no reliable D call. The CDR3 is 12 amino acids. V gave up 6 bases and J gave up 5 bases, with 10 bases separating them. The germline CDR1 and CDR2 sequences are MNHEY and SVGEGT. The CDR3 loop reads CASRQMEETQYF. The CDR3 nucleotides are TGTGCCAGCAGGCAAATGGAGGAGACCCAGTACTTC.

In this sample, this clonotype turned up many times. This sequence joins TRBV7-2 and TRBJ2-2; 12 bases map to TRBD2. Germline V gene lookup returns CDR1 SGHTA and CDR2 FQGNSA. This CDR3 spans 15 amino acids. The J segment lost 5 bases and the V segment lost 6 bases, leaving 4 bases of the junction unmatched. The CDR3 spells CASRRLAGETGELFF. The DNA for the CDR3 is TGTGCCAGCAGGCGACTAGCGGGGGAAACCGGGGAGCTGTTTTTT.

V usage is TRBV11-1 and J usage is TRBJ2-2; 7 positions match TRBD2. Trimming took 4 bases from V and 6 from J; bases not matched to a gene: 11. This CDR3 region has 16 residues. Germline CDR1 and CDR2: SGHAT and FQDESV (reference sequence). The CDR3: CASSSLAGAPPGELFF. The CDR3 nucleotides read TGTGCCAGCAGCTCCCTCGCGGGAGCTCCCCCCGGGGAGCTGTTTTTT.

The chain has TRBV6-6 and TRBJ2-5; D unresolved. The CDR3 runs 14 residues. V lost 4 bases and J 3 bases, leaving 12 bases between the germline ends. CDR1 MNHNY and CDR2 SVGAGI come from the germline V gene (reference sequence). CDR3 sequence: CASSSDTYKETQYF. DNA for the CDR3: TGTGCCAGCAGTTCCGACACCTACAAAGAGACCCAGTACTTC.

This clonotype was seen many times. V gene TRBV10-3 combines with J gene TRBJ1-1; D is perhaps TRBD1 (5 bases). This CDR3 region has 12 residues. Looked up from germline, CDR1 is ENHRY and CDR2 is SYGVKD. Trimming left V 11 bases short and J 0 bases short, with 10 bases between. CDR3 DNA sequence: TGTGCCTCCAGACAGATGAACACTGAAGCTTTCTTT. This gives the protein CASRQMNTEAFF.

The sample holds many counts of this clonotype. V and J are TRBV5-5 and TRBJ2-7, with TRBD2 matching 12 bases. CDR1 is SGHKS, CDR2 YYEKEE, per germline (reference sequence). The V and J ends lost 6 bases and 1 base, in that order; junction bases with no gene match: 5. CDR3 length: 15 amino acids. The CDR3 spells CASTVGLAGSYEQYF. The CDR3, as DNA: TGTGCCAGCACCGTAGGACTAGCGGGATCCTACGAGCAGTACTTC.

This clonotype was seen ten or more times. This chain uses TRBV7-6 with TRBJ2-3, with D perhaps matching TRBD1 or TRBD2 (6 bases each). With 5 bases removed from V and 2 bases from J, the gap between germline ends came to 17 bases. Germline CDR1 SGHVS, CDR2 FNYEAQ. This CDR3 is 16 amino acids long. This CDR3 reads CASSPSTGAYTDTQYF. CDR3 nucleotides: TGTGCCAGCAGCCCAAGCACGGGGGCTTACACAGATACGCAGTATTTT. The full variable domain, completed using reference TRBV7-6 and TRBJ2-3, is GAGVSQSPRYKVTKRGQDVALRCDPISGHVSLYWYRQALGQGPEFLTYFNYEAQQDKSGLPNDRFSAERPEGSISTLTIQRTEQRDSAMYRCASSPSTGAYTDTQYFGPGTRLTVL.

V is TRBV7-9 and J is TRBJ2-3; a possible D gene is TRBD1 (5 bases). Germline V gene data show CDR1 as SEHNR and CDR2 as FQNEAQ (reference sequence). V was shortened by 5 bases and J by 4 bases, with 13 bases between the two germline ends. The CDR3 spans 14 residues. The CDR3 DNA reads as TGTGCCAGCAGCCCCCCTCAGGGTCCAGATACGCAGTATTTT. It encodes CASSPPQGPDTQYF. Looking up the rest from reference TRBV7-9 and TRBJ2-3 gives the full variable domain: DTGVSQNPRHKITKRGQNVTFRCDPISEHNRLYWYRQTLGQGPEFLTYFQNEAQLEKSRLLSDRFSAERPKGSFSTLEIQRTEQGDSAMYLCASSPPQGPDTQYFGPGTRLTVL.

This clonotype was picked up many times. V and J are TRBV5-1 and TRBJ2-1, with D possibly matching TRBD2 (7 bases). The germline V gene has CDR1 SGHRS and CDR2 YFSETQ. Trimming removed 0 bases at V and 8 bases at J, with 21 bases between. The CDR3 has 17 residues. This CDR3 reads CASSLAVSGGAGDEQFF. The CDR3 coding sequence is TGCGCCAGCAGCTTGGCCGTTTCGGGGGGCGCGGGGGATGAGCAGTTCTTC.

This clonotype showed up just a few times. The gene calls are TRBV6-5 and TRBJ2-7; D may be TRBD1 or TRBD2 (5 bases each). The CDR3 sequence is 14 residues long. Germline V gene data show CDR1 as MNHEY and CDR2 as SVGAGI. V was pared by 0 bases and J by 5 bases, with 11 bases between. The CDR3 bases are TGTGCCAGCAGTTACTCGCTCGAGGGACACGAGCAGTACTTC. Protein: CASSYSLEGHEQYF.